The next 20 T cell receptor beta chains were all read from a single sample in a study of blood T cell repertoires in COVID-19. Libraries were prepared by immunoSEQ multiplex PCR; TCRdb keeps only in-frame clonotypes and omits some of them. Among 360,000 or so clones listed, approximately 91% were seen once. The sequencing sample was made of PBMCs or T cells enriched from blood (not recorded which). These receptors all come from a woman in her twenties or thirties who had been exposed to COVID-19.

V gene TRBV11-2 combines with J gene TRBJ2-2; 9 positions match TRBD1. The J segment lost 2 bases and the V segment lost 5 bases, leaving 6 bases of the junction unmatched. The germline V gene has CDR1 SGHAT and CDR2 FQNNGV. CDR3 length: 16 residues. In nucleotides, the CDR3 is TGTGCCAGCAGCCCATACAGGGGGCCAAACACCGGGGAGCTGTTTTTT. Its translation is CASSPYRGPNTGELFF.

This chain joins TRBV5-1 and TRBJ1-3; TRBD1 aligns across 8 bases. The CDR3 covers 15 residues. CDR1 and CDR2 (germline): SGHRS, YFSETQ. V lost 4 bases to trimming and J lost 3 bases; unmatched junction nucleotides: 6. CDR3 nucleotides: TGCGCCAGCAGCCAGCAGGGGGCTTTTGGAAACACCATATATTTT. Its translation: CASSQQGAFGNTIYF.

The CDR3, as DNA: TGTGCCAGCAGCCCCCAGAGTAGCGGGAGTAGCTACGAGCAGTACTTC. Translated: CASSPQSSGSSYEQYF. The J gene is TRBJ2-7, the V gene TRBV9; 9 bases fit TRBD2. The V and J ends lost 4 bases and 3 bases, in that order; junction bases with no gene match: 11. The CDR3 extends over 16 amino acids. Germline CDR1 SGDLS, CDR2 YYNGEE.

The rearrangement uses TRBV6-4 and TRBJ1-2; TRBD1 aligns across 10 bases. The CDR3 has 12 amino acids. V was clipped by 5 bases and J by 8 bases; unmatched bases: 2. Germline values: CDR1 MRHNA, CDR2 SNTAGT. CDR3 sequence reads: CASSSTGGGYTF. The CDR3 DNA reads TGTGCCAGCAGTTCGACAGGGGGCGGCTACACCTTC.

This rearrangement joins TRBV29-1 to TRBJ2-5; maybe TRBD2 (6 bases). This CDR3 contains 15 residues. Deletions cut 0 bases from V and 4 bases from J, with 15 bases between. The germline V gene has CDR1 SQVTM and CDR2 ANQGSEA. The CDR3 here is CSVEDPKRARETQYF. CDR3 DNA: TGCAGCGTTGAAGATCCCAAGCGGGCCCGAGAGACCCAGTACTTC.

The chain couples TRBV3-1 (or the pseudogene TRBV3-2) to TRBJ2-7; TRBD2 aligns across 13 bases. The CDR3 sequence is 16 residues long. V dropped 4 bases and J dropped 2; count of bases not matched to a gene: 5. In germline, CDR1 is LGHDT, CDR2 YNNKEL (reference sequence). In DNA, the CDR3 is TGTGCCAGCAGCCTTCGACTAGCGGGAGGTCCCTACGAGCAGTACTTC. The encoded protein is CASSLRLAGGPYEQYF.

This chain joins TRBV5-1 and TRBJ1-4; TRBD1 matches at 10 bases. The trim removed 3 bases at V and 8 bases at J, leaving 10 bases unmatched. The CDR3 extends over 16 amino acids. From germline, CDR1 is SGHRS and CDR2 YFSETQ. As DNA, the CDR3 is TGCGCCAGCAGCTATCGAGGACAGGGGGAAGGAGAAAAACTGTTTTTT. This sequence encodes CASSYRGQGEGEKLFF.

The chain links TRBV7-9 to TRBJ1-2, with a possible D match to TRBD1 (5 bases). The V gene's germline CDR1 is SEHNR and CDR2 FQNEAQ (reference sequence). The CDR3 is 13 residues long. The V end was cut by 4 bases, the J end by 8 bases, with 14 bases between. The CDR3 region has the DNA TGTGCCAGCAGCTCGGGGGTGGCTTGGGGCTACACCTTC. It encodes CASSSGVAWGYTF.

CDR3 sequence: CASSLGLVDTGELFF. Written as DNA, the CDR3 is TGTGCCAGCAGCTTAGGACTAGTCGACACCGGGGAGCTGTTTTTT. The chain combines TRBV7-3 with TRBJ2-2; 7 bases map to TRBD2. The V gene's germline CDR1 is SGHTA and CDR2 FQGTGA. J gave up 3 bases and V 2 bases, and 3 bases lay outside the gene matches. This CDR3 is 15 amino acids long.

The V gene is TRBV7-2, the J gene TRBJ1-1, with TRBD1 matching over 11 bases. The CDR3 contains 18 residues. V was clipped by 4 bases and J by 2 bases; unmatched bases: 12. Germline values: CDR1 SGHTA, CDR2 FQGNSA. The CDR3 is CASSSHGQGAGGNTEAFF. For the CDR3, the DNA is TGTGCCAGCAGCTCCCATGGACAGGGGGCGGGAGGAAACACTGAAGCTTTCTTT.

The CDR3, as DNA: TGCAGTGCCGAGGGTAATGAGCAGTTCTTC. It specifies CSAEGNEQFF. The chain carries TRBV20-1 and TRBJ2-1; D is possibly TRBD2 (5 bases). Per the germline V gene, CDR1 is DFQATT and CDR2 is SNEGSKA (reference sequence). The CDR3 length is 10 residues. The V end lost 6 bases, the J end lost 7 bases, and 7 bases lay between the germline ends.

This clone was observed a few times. The chain's CDR3 is CASSSRQHNQPQHF. The CDR3 DNA reads as TGTGCCAGTAGTTCAAGACAGCACAATCAGCCCCAGCATTTT. This sequence joins TRBV19 and TRBJ1-5; possible D gene TRBD1, 5 bases. This CDR3 region has 14 residues. Germline V gives CDR1 LNHDA, CDR2 SQIVND (reference sequence). Trimming left V 5 bases short and J 3 bases short, with 11 bases between.

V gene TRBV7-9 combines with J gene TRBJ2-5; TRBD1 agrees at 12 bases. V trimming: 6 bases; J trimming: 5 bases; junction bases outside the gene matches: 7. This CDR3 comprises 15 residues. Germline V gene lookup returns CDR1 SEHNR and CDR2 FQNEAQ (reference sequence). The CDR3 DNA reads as TGTGCCAGCAGTTCGGGACAGGGGGCGTTGGAGACCCAGTACTTC. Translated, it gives CASSSGQGALETQYF.

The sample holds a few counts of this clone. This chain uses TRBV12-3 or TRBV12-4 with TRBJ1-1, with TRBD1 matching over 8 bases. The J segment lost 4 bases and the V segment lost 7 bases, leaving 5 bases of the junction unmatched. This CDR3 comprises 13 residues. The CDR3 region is CASNRGLATEAFF. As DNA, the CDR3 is TGTGCCAGCAACAGGGGGTTGGCCACTGAAGCTTTCTTT.

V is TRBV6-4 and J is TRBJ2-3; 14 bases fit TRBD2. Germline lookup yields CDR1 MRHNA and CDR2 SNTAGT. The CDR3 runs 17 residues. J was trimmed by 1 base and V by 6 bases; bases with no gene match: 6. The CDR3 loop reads CASSPQGLAGGTDTQYF. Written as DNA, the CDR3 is TGTGCCAGCAGCCCCCAGGGACTAGCGGGAGGCACAGATACGCAGTATTTT.

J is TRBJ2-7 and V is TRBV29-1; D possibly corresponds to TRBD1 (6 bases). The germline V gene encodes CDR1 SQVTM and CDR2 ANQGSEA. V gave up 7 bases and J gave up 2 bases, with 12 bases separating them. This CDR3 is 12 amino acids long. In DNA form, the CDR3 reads TGCAGCGCCCGGACAGCTGCCTACGAGCAGTACTTC. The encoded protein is CSARTAAYEQYF.

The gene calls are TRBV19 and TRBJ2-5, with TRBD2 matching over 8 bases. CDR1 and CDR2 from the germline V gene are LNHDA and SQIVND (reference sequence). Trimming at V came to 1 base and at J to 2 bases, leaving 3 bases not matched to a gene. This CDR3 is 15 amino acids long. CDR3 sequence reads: CASSIASGQQETQYF. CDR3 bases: TGTGCCAGTAGTATAGCTAGCGGGCAGCAAGAGACCCAGTACTTC. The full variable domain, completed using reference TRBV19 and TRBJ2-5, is DGGITQSPKYLFRKEGQNVTLSCEQNLNHDAMYWYRQDPGQGLRLIYYSQIVNDFQKGDIAEGYSVSREKKESFPLTVTSAQKNPTAFYLCASSIASGQQETQYFGPGTRLLVL.

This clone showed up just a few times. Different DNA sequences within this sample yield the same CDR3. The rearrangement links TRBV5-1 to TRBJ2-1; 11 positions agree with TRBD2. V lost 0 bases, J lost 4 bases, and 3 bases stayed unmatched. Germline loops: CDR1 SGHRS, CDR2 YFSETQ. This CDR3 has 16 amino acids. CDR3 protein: CASSLELAGGYNEQFF. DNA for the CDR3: TGCGCCAGCAGCTTGGAGCTAGCGGGAGGTTACAATGAGCAGTTCTTC. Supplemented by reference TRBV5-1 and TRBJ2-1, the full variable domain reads KAGVTQTPRYLIKTRGQQVTLSCSPISGHRSVSWYQQTPGQGLQFLFEYFSETQRNKGNFPGRFSGRQFSNSRSEMNVSTLELGDSALYLCASSLELAGGYNEQFFGPGTRLTVL.

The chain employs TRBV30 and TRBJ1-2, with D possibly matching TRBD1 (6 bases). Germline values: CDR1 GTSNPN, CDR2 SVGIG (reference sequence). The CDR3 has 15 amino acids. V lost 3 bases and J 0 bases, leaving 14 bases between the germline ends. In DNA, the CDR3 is TGTGCCTGGAGGGACACAGGGCTAGCTAACTATGGCTACACCTTC. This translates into CAWRDTGLANYGYTF. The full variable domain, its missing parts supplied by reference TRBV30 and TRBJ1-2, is SQTIHQWPATLVQPVGSPLSLECTVEGTSNPNLYWYRQAAGRGLQLLFYSVGIGQISSEVPQNLSASRPQDRQFILSSKKLLLSDSGFYLCAWRDTGLANYGYTFGSGTRLTVV.

CDR3 amino acids: CATRGGDGNQPQHF. The CDR3 region has the DNA TGTGCCACCAGGGGGGGGGACGGCAATCAGCCCCAGCATTTT. The rearrangement uses TRBV15 and TRBJ1-5; tentatively, D is TRBD1 (5 bases). V lost 6 bases and J lost 2, with 11 bases in between. This CDR3 has 14 amino acids. The V gene's germline CDR1 is LNHNV and CDR2 YYDKDF (reference sequence).